This paragraph reports one T cell receptor (beta chain). In this sample, this clonotype turned up many times. It has no known antigen specificity. It has no much larger one-base neighbor in the sample; base qualities were not kept. After removal of 7 bases from V and 7 bases from J, the junction retains 12 bases not matched to a gene. Taken from cysteine to phenylalanine, the CDR3 has 14 residues. The kept DNA is CDR3 alone, 42 bases in frame from the first base. CDR1 and CDR2 (DFQATT, SNEGSKA) derive from the germline V gene (reference sequence). Instrument used: Illumina HiSeq 2500. Quantitative 5'-RACE with molecular barcodes was the method used to prepare the TCR beta libraries. The authors processed their data as follows. A new computational method, built on a probabilistic model of VDJ rearrangement, was used to identify disease-linked TCR variants. TCRdb trimmed public reads at Q25 via fastp, called clones via MiXCR and kept in-frame beta chains. Merged by CDR3 protein, the rows form single entries marked with the most common genes and DNA. The V and J calls and clone size come from TCRdb's table, not from the authors' own analysis. This sample lists more than 650,000 distinct CDR3 sequences; 12% were detected once. The ten largest clones add up to 0.51% of the sample.

These data belong to a study of CD8 T cells in ankylosing spondylitis listed by TCRdb under 2017. In terms of the full investigation: T cell receptor beta repertoires were profiled in healthy donors and ankylosing spondylitis patients so that disease-linked TCR variants could be found. Peripheral blood samples were taken, and synovial fluid was additionally collected from ankylosing spondylitis patients. The full study cohort was made up of over 20 ankylosing spondylitis patients and about a hundred healthy donors.

Points the paper makes about the study in general: According to the report, matched synovial fluid samples from ankylosing spondylitis patients were significantly enriched for the disease-linked clones. A CD8+ phenotype was shown by the disease-linked clones, which were found at relatively low frequencies in peripheral blood. Blood from ankylosing spondylitis patients appeared to be characterized by a TCR beta motif made up of about 8 highly homologous amino acid variants. Some of the motif variants had been reported before in the synovial fluid and blood of reactive arthritis patients, a finding that suggests common disease-initiation mechanisms.

This receptor was identified in a male donor with ankylosing spondylitis. The sequencing input was blood, either unsorted or a sorted T cell fraction (not recorded which). The chain uses TRBV20-1 and TRBJ1-4, with 7 central nucleotides matching TRBD1. The CDR3 corresponds to CSGTQGMEGEKLFF. The nucleotide sequence reads TGCAGTGGTACACAGGGGATGGAGGGTGAAAAACTGTTTTTT.